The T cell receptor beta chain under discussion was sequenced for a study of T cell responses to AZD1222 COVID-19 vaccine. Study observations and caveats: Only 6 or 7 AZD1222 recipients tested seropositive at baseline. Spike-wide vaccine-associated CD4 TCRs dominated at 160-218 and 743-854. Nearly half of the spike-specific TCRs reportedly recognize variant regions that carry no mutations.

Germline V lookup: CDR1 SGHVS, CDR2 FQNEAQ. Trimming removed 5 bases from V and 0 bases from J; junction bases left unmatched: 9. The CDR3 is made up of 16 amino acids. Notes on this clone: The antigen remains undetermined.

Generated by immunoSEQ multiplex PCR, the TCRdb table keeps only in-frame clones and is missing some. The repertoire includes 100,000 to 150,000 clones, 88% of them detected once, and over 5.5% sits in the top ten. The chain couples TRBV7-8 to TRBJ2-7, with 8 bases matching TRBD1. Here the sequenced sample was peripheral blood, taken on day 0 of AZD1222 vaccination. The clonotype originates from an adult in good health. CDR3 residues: CASSRPGQDISYEQYF. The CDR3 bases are TGTGCCAGCAGCCGTCCGGGACAGGATATCTCCTACGAGCAGTACTTC.